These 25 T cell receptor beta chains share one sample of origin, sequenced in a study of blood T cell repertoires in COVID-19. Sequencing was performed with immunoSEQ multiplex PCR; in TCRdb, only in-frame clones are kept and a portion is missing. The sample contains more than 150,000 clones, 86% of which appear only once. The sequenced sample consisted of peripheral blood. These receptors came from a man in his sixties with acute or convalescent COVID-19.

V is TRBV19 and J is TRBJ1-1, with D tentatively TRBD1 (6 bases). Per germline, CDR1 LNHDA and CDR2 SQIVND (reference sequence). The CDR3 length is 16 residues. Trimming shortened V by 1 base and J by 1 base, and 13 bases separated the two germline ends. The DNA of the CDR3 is TGTGCCAGTAGTATAGTCTTTGGACAGTCGAACACTGAAGCTTTCTTT. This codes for CASSIVFGQSNTEAFF.

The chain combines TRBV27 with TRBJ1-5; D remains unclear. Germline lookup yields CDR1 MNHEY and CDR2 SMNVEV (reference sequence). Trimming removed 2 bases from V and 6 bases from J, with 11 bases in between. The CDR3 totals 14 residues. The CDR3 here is CASSLEGLSQPQHF. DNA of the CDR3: TGTGCCAGCAGTTTAGAGGGTCTCTCTCAGCCCCAGCATTTT.

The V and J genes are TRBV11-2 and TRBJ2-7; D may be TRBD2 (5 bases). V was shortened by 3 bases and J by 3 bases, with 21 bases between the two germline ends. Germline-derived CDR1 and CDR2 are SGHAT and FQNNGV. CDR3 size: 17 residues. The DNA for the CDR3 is TGTGCCAGCAGCTTTTTTACTAGTAGTGGACCGTTCTACGAGCAGTACTTC. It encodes CASSFFTSSGPFYEQYF. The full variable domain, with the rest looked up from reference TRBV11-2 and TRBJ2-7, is EAGVAQSPRYKIIEKRQSVAFWCNPISGHATLYWYQQILGQGPKLLIQFQNNGVVDDSQLPKDRFSAERLKGVDSTLKIQPAKLEDSAVYLCASSFFTSSGPFYEQYFGPGTRLTVT.

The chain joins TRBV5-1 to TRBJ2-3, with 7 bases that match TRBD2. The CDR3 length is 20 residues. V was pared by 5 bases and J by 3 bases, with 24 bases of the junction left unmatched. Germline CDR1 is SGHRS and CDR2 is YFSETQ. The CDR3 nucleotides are TGCGCCAGCAGTTGGAGGGAGGGCCTTGTTTTGTTTCAACAAACAGATACGCAGTATTTT. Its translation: CASSWREGLVLFQQTDTQYF.

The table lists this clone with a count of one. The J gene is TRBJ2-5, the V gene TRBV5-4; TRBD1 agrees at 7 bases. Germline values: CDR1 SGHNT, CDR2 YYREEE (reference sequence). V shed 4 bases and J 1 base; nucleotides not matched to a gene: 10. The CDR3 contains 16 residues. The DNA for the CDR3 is TGTGCCAGCAGCCGTACGGGGCAGGGGGTCCAAGAGACCCAGTACTTC. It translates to CASSRTGQGVQETQYF.

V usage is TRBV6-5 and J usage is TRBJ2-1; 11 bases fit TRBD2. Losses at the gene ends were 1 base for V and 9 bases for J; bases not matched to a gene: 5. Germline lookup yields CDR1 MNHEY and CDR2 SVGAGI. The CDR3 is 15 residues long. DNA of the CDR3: TGTGCCAGCAGTTACTGGGCTAGCGGGAGGATTGAGCAGTTCTTC. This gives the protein CASSYWASGRIEQFF.

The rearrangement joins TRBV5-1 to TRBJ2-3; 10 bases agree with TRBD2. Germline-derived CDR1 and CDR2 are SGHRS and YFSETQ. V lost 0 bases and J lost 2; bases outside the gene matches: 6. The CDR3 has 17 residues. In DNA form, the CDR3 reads TGCGCCAGCAGCTTGGGAGGGCTAGCGGGGGTCACAGATACGCAGTATTTT. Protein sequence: CASSLGGLAGVTDTQYF.

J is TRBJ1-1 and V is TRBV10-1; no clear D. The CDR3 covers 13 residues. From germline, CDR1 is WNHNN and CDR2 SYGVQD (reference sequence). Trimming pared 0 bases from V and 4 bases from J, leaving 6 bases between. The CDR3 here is CASSESRSTEAFF. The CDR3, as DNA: TGCGCCAGCAGTGAGTCGCGGAGCACTGAAGCTTTCTTT.

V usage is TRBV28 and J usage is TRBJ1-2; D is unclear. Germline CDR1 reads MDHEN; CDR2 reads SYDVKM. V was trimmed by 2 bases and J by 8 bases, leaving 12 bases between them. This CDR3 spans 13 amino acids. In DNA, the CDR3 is TGTGCCAGCAGTTTACGGTCCCTAGAGGGCTACACCTTC. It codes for CASSLRSLEGYTF.

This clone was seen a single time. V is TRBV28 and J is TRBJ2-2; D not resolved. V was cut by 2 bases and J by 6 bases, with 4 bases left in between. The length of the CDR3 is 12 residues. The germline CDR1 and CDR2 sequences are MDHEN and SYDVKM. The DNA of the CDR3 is TGTGCCAGCAGTTTAAGAGCCGGGGAGCTGTTTTTT. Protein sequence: CASSLRAGELFF.

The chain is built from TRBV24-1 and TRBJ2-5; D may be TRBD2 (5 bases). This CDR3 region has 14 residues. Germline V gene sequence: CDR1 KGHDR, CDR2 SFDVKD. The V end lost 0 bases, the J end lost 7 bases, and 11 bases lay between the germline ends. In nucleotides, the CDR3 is TGTGCCACCAGTGATTTGTCCAGCGGACGGACCCAGTACTTC. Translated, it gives CATSDLSSGRTQYF.

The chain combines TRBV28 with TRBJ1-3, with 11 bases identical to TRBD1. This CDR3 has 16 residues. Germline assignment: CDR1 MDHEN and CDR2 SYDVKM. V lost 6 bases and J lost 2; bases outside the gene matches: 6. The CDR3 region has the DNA TGTGCCAGCAGCACCCCGGGACAGGGGGCTGGAAACACCATATATTTT. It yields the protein CASSTPGQGAGNTIYF.

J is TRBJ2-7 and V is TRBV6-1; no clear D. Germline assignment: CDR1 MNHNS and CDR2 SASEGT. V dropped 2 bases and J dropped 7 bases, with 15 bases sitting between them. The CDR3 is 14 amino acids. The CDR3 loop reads CASSESYASNEQYF. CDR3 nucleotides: TGTGCCAGCAGTGAATCCTACGCCTCGAATGAGCAGTACTTC.

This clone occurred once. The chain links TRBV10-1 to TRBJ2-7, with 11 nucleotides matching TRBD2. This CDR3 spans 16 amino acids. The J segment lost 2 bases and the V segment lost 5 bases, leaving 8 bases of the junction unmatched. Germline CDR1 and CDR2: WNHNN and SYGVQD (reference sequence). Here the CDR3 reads CASSKTSGTYAYEQYF. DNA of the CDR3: TGCGCCAGCAGTAAGACTAGCGGGACCTACGCCTACGAGCAGTACTTC.

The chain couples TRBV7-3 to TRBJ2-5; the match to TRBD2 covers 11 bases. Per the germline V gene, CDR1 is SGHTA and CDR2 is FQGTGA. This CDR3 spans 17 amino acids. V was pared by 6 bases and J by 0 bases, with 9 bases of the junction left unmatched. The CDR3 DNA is TGTGCCAGCAGGGAGGGACTAGCGGATCGGTACCAAGAGACCCAGTACTTC. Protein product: CASREGLADRYQETQYF. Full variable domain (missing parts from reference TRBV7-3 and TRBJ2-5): GAGVSQTPSNKVTEKGKYVELRCDPISGHTALYWYRQSLGQGPEFLIYFQGTGAADDSGLPNDRFFAVRPEGSVSTLKIQRTERGDSAVYLCASREGLADRYQETQYFGPGTRLLVL.

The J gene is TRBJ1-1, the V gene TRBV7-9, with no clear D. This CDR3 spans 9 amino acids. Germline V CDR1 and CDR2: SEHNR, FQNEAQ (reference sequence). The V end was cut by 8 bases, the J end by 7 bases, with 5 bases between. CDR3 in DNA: TGTGCCAGCTCCGTTGAAGCTTTCTTT. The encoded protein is CASSVEAFF.

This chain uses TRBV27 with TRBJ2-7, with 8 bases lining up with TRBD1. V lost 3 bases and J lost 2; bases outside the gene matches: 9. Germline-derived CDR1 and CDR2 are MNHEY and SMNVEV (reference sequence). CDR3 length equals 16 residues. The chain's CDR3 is CASSFQAGGAPYEQYF. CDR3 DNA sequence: TGTGCCAGCAGTTTCCAAGCAGGGGGCGCGCCCTACGAGCAGTACTTC.

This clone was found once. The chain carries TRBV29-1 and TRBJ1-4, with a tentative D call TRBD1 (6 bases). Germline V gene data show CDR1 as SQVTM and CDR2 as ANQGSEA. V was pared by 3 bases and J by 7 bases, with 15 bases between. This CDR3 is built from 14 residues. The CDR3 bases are TGCAGCGTTGAGGGGGCGGGAGGGAGTGAAAAACTGTTTTTT. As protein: CSVEGAGGSEKLFF.

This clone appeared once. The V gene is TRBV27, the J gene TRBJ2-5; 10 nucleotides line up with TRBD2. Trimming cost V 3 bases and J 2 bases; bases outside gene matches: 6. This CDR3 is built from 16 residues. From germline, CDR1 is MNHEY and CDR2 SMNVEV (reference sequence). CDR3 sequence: CASSLRVAGGQETQYF. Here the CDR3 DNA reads TGTGCCAGCAGTTTGAGGGTAGCGGGAGGACAAGAGACCCAGTACTTC.

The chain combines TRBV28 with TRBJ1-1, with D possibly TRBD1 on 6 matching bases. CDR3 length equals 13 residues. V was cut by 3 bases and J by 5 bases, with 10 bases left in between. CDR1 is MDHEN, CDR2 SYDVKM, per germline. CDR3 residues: CASSFIRGTEAFF. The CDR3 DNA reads TGTGCCAGCAGTTTTATAAGGGGGACTGAAGCTTTCTTT.

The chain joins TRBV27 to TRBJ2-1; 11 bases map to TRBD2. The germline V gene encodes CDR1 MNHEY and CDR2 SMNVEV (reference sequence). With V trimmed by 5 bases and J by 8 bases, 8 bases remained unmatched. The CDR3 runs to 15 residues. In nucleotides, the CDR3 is TGTGCCAGCAGTGTTACTAGCGGGAGTCCCCATGAGCAGTTCTTC. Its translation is CASSVTSGSPHEQFF.

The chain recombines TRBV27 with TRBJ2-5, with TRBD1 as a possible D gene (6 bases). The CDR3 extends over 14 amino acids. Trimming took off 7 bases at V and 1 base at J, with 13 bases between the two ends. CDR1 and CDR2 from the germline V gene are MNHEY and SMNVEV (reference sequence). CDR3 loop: CASNERGFQETQYF. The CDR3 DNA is TGTGCCAGCAACGAGAGGGGGTTCCAAGAGACCCAGTACTTC.

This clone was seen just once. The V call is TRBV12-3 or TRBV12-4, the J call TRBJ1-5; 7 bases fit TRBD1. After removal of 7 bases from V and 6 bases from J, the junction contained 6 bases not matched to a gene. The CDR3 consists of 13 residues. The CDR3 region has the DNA TGTGCCAGCACCAGACAGGGCAGTCAGCCCCAGCATTTT. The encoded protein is CASTRQGSQPQHF.

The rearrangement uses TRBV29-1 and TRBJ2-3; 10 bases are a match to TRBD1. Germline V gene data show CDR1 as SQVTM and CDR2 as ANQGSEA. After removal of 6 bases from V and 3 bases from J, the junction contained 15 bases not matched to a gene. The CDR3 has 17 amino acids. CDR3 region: CSVPPGQGSGRTDTQYF. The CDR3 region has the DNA TGCAGCGTCCCCCCGGGACAGGGGAGTGGGAGGACAGATACGCAGTATTTT.

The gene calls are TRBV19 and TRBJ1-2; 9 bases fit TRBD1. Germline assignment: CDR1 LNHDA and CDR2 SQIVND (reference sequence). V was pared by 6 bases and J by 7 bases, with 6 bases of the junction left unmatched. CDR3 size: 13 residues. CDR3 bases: TGTGCCAGTAGCTGGACAGGGGCGAGTGGCTACACCTTC. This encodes CASSWTGASGYTF.